A selection of T cell receptor beta chains follows, all from one sample in a study of T-cell memory formation after mild COVID-19. MiXCR was run by TCRdb on the 5' RACE reads, yielding one entry per CDR3 protein. The repertoire holds some 340,000 distinct CDR3 sequences, with 10% to 15% as singletons. Sequenced sample: PBMCs or a T cell subset sorted from them (not recorded which). Every receptor here comes from a man aged 18 to 35 who had mild COVID-19 (a few samples of this study predate the infection). Cell type and time point are not known. Both conserved end residues are part of each CDR3. A D gene is named only where the DNA matches it firmly. Clone size is shown for a subset of rows, as once, few, many or a class of expanded clone.

TRBD1 | TRBJ1-4 | 12 | TRBV2 | NA | TGTGCCAGCAAAGGGACAGGATTTAAACTGTTTTTT | CASKGTGFKLFF
TRBD1 | TRBJ1-2 | 18 | TRBV4-2 | many | TGTGCCAGCAGCCTCGTCGGAGGGGACAGGGAGGGCTACTATGGCTACACCTTC | CASSLVGGDREGYYGYTF
NA | TRBJ1-1 | 11 | TRBV15 | few | TGTGCCACCAGCAGAGACACTGAAGCTTTCTTT | CATSRDTEAFF
TRBD2 | TRBJ2-5 | 15 | TRBV27 | NA | TGTGCCAGCAGTTTTCTAGCGGGGGGGACAGAGACCCAGTACTTC | CASSFLAGGTETQYF
TRBD1 | TRBJ1-1 | 18 | TRBV7-8 | few | TGTGCCAGCAGCTACCTAAAGACAGGGTGGGAGGTAAACACTGAAGCTTTCTTT | CASSYLKTGWEVNTEAFF
TRBD2 | TRBJ2-5 | 14 | TRBV6-2/TRBV6-3 | NA | TGTGCCAGCCGCCAGCCGGGGGGACGGGAGACCCAGTACTTC | CASRQPGGRETQYF
NA | TRBJ1-2 | 13 | TRBV4-1 | NA | TGCGCCAGCAGCCAAGGAGGGTGGAAGGGCTACACCTTC | CASSQGGWKGYTF
TRBD2 | TRBJ2-2 | 15 | TRBV7-6 | many | TGTGCCAGCAGCGATAGCGGGGAGAGGACCGGGGAGCTGTTTTTT | CASSDSGERTGELFF
NA | TRBJ2-5 | 11 | TRBV20-1 | many | TGCAGTGCCGTGAGATCAGAGACCCAGTACTTC | CSAVRSETQYF
TRBD2 | TRBJ2-3 | 15 | TRBV5-1 | many | TGTGCTAGCAGCCTCCGGGGGGGGGGCACAGATACGCAGTATTTT | CASSLRGGGTDTQYF
NA | TRBJ1-6 | 15 | TRBV3-1 | NA | TGTGCCAGCAGCCAAGCGCCGGGGAGAAATTCACCCCTCCACTTT | CASSQAPGRNSPLHF
TRBD1 | TRBJ2-7 | 14 | TRBV18 | NA | TGTGCCAGCTCACTCCAGGGACAGGGTAACGAGCAGTACTTC | CASSLQGQGNEQYF
TRBD1 | TRBJ1-1 | 19 | TRBV5-1 | few | TGCGCCAGCAGCTCTGACACTACAGGGGTAACCGCGAGGGACACTGAAGCTTTCTTT | CASSSDTTGVTARDTEAFF
NA | TRBJ2-4 | 16 | TRBV2 | few | TGTGCCAGCAGTGAACTAGCCTCCTGGGCCAAAAACATTCAGTACTTC | CASSELASWAKNIQYF
NA | TRBJ2-3 | 12 | TRBV5-1 | few | TGCGCCAGCAGCCCGCCGGCAGATACGCAGTATTTT | CASSPPADTQYF
NA | TRBJ1-6 | 14 | TRBV5-5 | few | TGTGCCAGCAGCTCTGTACCCTATAATTCACCCCTCCACTTT | CASSSVPYNSPLHF
NA | TRBJ2-7 | 15 | TRBV28 | NA | TGTGCCAGCAGTTTGGCCCAAGCGGTAATCAACGAGCAGTACTTC | CASSLAQAVINEQYF
TRBD2 | TRBJ2-5 | 12 | TRBV20-1 | NA | TGCAGTGCCGAACTAGCGGGGGGGCCCCAGTACTTC | CSAELAGGPQYF
NA | TRBJ1-5 | 12 | TRBV30 | NA | TGTGCCTGGAACAGGGCTACCCAGCCCCAGCATTTT | CAWNRATQPQHF
TRBD1 | TRBJ2-7 | 14 | TRBV7-9 | few | TGTGCCAGCAGTTTCCCTACCGGGACAGGGGAGCAGTACTTC | CASSFPTGTGEQYF
NA | TRBJ2-4 | 14 | TRBV4-1 | NA | TGCGCCAGCAGCCCGCCCGGGGTCATGCACATTCAGTACTTC | CASSPPGVMHIQYF
NA | TRBJ2-5 | 15 | TRBV7-9 | NA | TGTGCCAGCAGCGGGGGGCGTAGGGGCGAAGAGACCCAGTACTTC | CASSGGRRGEETQYF
NA | TRBJ1-4 | 15 | TRBV9 | NA | TGTGCCAGCAGCGTAGCGGTCAGGGGTAATGAAAAACTGTTTTTT | CASSVAVRGNEKLFF
NA | TRBJ1-5 | 13 | TRBV7-2 | few | TGTGCCAGCAGCTTTTCCAACAATCAGCCCCAGCATTTT | CASSFSNNQPQHF
TRBD1 | TRBJ2-2 | 15 | TRBV12-3/TRBV12-4 | few | TGTGCCAGCAGGGGGACAGTCGATATGACCGGGGAGCTGTTTTTT | CASRGTVDMTGELFF
NA | TRBJ1-6 | 12 | TRBV18 | NA | TGTGCCAGCTCACCGGACAGTTCACCCCTCCACTTT | CASSPDSSPLHF
TRBD2 | TRBJ2-7 | 15 | TRBV12-3/TRBV12-4 | few | TGTGCCAGCAGTTTAAGGACTAGCGGGGGGAACGAGCAGTACTTC | CASSLRTSGGNEQYF
TRBD2 | TRBJ2-7 | 15 | TRBV4-1 | few | TGCGCCAGCAGCCAAACACTGGGACTAGCGGGCGAGCAGTACTTC | CASSQTLGLAGEQYF
NA | TRBJ1-3 | 14 | TRBV4-2 | NA | TGTGCCAGCAGCCAAGCCTTCTCTGGAAACACCATATATTTT | CASSQAFSGNTIYF
NA | TRBJ1-1 | 14 | TRBV5-1 | NA | TGCGCCAGCAGCTTGTTAGTGTCGGCGGATGAAGCTTTCTTT | CASSLLVSADEAFF
NA | TRBJ2-4 | 12 | TRBV28 | many | TGTGCCAGCAGTTTTAGTAGCGGTTTTGCATACTTC | CASSFSSGFAYF
TRBD2 | TRBJ2-3 | 14 | TRBV11-3 | few | TGTGCCAGCAGCCCCGGGGGGGCCACAGATACGCAGTATTTT | CASSPGGATDTQYF
NA | TRBJ1-1 | 14 | TRBV7-8 | many | TGTGCCAGCAGGAGGGGGGGCTCAAACACTGAAGCTTTCTTT | CASRRGGSNTEAFF
NA | TRBJ2-1 | 15 | TRBV6-5 | NA | TGTGCCAGCAGTTACTTTCAGGGGGGAGAAGCTGAGCAGTTCTTC | CASSYFQGGEAEQFF
TRBD1 | TRBJ2-3 | 15 | TRBV7-2 | NA | TGTGCCAGCAGCCCCGACAGGGGAGGTACAGATACGCAGTATTTT | CASSPDRGGTDTQYF
NA | TRBJ1-4 | 13 | TRBV20-1 | few | TGCAGTGTACCGGACCCGAATAATGAAAAACTGTTTTTT | CSVPDPNNEKLFF
TRBD2 | TRBJ2-3 | 13 | TRBV5-1 | few | TGCGCCAGCTGGACTAGCGGGGCAGATACGCAGTATTTT | CASWTSGADTQYF
NA | TRBJ2-4 | 16 | TRBV9 | NA | TGTGCCAGCAGCTATCCCAAGACGCTGGCCAAAAACATTCAGTACTTC | CASSYPKTLAKNIQYF
TRBD1 | TRBJ2-7 | 14 | TRBV7-9 | NA | TGTGCCAGCAGCTCCGGACAGGGATTCAGCGAGCAGTACTTC | CASSSGQGFSEQYF
TRBD1 | TRBJ1-5 | 15 | TRBV10-3 | NA | TGTGCCATCAGTCAGAATACAGGGGCAGGTCAGCCCCAGCATTTT | CAISQNTGAGQPQHF
NA | TRBJ2-2 | 13 | TRBV6-5 | many | TGTGCCAATTATGGGAGAGCCACCGGGGAGCTGTTTTTT | CANYGRATGELFF
TRBD1 | TRBJ1-1 | 13 | TRBV28 | few | TGTGCCAGCAACGCCGGACAGGGCGGTGAAGCTTTCTTT | CASNAGQGGEAFF
TRBD1 | TRBJ2-1 | 17 | TRBV20-1 | NA | TGCAGTGCTAGAGAGACAGGGGGCTGGTATGGTCGTAGTGAGCAGTTCTTC | CSARETGGWYGRSEQFF
TRBD1 | TRBJ2-5 | 12 | TRBV15 | few | TGTGCCACTAAGACAGGGGGGGAGACCCAGTACTTC | CATKTGGETQYF